One T cell receptor beta chain is described in this entry. This clonotype was seen at least ten times. The clone's antigen remains unknown. Base-call qualities are not available, and no considerably larger clone is one nucleotide away. The treatment or condition tag for this specimen amounts to: alpha-CD19 control bispecific (anti-CD19 x anti-CD3). T cells were expanded from blood mononuclear cells for two to three days using either anti-CD3 antibody OKT3 or CD3/CD28 Dynabeads. Anti-CD19 bispecific antibody cocultures served as comparators for TRBV sequencing; in separate killing assays, anti-CD19 had no effect on Jurkat or HPB-ALL cells. The culture conditions for expanded T cells were RPMI 1640 plus 10% fetal bovine serum, recombinant human IL-2 (about 97 IU/ml) and IL-7 (about 5.2 ng/ml). Each coculture mixed about 50,000 target cells and about 50,000 normal T cells with bispecific antibody in roughly 95 ul and was incubated at 37 degrees C for under 20 hours. Each bispecific antibody was composed of two single-chain variable fragments, which were expressed in a single-chain diabody format with a His tag. Healthy human donors supplied the effector T cells, with peripheral blood mononuclear cells isolated from leukapheresis samples using Ficoll density gradient centrifugation.

The entry originates in a study of beta chain bispecific antibodies for T cell cancers (dated by TCRdb to about 2021). Study-wide context: After T cells from healthy donors were cocultured with bispecific antibodies and T cell leukemia lines, the researchers used TRBV sequencing of the cells that survived to measure how much each TRBV family was depleted. Surface TRBV12 (TRBV12-3) was expressed by Jurkat cells, and surface TRBV5-5 was expressed by HPB-ALL cells. Results and caveats for the whole study, not just this receptor: Compared with anti-CD19, anti-TRBV5-5 exposure reduced TRBV5-5 signal by about 98% and the closely related TRBV5-6 by 85% to 92%. Compared with anti-CD19, anti-TRBV12 exposure reduced the TRBV12-3 share of total TRBV signal by almost 99%; TRBV12-4 fell about 38%, not significantly. Cross-reactivity of the anti-TRBV5-5 antibody with TRBV5-6 was attributed to high sequence similarity between the two genes. Every sequenced sample was a mix of normal T cells and leukemia cell line cells, and most of the targeted TRBV signal originated from the leukemia cells instead of the normal T cells.

The germline V gene specifies SGHRS as CDR1 and YFSETQ as CDR2. Here V drops 6 bases and J drops 0 bases, and the junction holds 11 bases not matched to any gene. The CDR3 goes from the cysteine to the phenylalanine over 16 residues. The DNA shown is the 48-base CDR3, in frame from base 1. Unique molecular identifier barcodes were built into the libraries and used for clonotype quantification. Qiagen AllPrep DNA/RNA Micro kits were used to isolate total RNA, and an Agilent TapeStation was used to check RNA quality. TCR beta libraries were constructed by 5' RACE, in which cDNA synthesis was followed by two PCR steps with TCR beta constant-region gene-specific primers. Sequencing of the TCR beta libraries was performed on an Illumina MiSeq platform. Regarding the original processing steps: MIGEC, MiXCR and VDJtools were used for read processing. To get a clonotype's frequency, the unique molecular identifiers belonging to that clonotype were divided by all unique molecular identifiers in the sample. Nonfunctional TRBV genes classified in IMGT as pseudogenes or open reading frames, for example TRBV1, TRBV12-1 and TRBV21, were left out. TCRdb reprocessing: public reads trimmed at Q25 with fastp, clones called with MiXCR, in-frame beta chains kept. Each CDR3 protein gets just one entry, which takes the most common genes and DNA from the rows behind it. These V and J calls rely on TCRdb rather than the paper's analysis. Across this sample there are some 9,000 distinct CDR3 sequences, with 2% to 2.5% seen only once. The ten largest clones capture roughly 70% of the sample.

This sample comprised T cells from a healthy donor cultured with Jurkat leukemia cells, obtained from a culture containing an anti-CD19 bispecific antibody. The sequence links TRBV5-1 to TRBJ1-1, with TRBD1 identical over 7 junction bases. The clonotype originates from a human donor in good health. Some clones in this sample may be carry-over from other donors' samples. The CDR3 loop reads CASTHRGGYLNTEAFF. In nucleotides, the sequence is TGCGCCAGCACGCACAGGGGAGGGTACTTGAACACTGAAGCTTTCTTT. The reference TRBV5-1 and TRBJ1-1 proteins fill in what lies around the CDR3, so the full variable domain reads KAGVTQTPRYLIKTRGQQVTLSCSPISGHRSVSWYQQTPGQGLQFLFEYFSETQRNKGNFPGRFSGRQFSNSRSEMNVSTLELGDSALYLCASTHRGGYLNTEAFFGQGTRLTVV.